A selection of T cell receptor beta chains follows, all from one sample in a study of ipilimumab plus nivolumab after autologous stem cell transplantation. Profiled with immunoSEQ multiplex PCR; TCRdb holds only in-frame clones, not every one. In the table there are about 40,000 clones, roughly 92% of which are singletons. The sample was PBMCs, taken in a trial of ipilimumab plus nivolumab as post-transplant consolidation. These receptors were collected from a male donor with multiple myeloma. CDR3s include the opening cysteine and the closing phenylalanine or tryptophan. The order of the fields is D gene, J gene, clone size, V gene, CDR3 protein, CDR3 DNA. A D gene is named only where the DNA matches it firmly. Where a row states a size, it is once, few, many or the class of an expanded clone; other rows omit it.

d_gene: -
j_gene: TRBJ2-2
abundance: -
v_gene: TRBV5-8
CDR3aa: CASNRTGTGELFF
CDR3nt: TGTGCCAGCAACCGTACAGGGACCGGGGAGCTGTTTTTT

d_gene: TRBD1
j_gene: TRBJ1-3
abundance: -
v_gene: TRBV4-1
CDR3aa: CASREVTGSGNTIYF
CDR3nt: TGCGCCAGCAGGGAAGTGACAGGGTCTGGAAACACCATATATTTT

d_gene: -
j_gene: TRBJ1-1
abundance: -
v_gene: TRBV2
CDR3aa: CASMWGLLNTEAFF
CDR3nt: TGTGCCAGCATGTGGGGTCTGCTGAACACTGAAGCTTTCTTT

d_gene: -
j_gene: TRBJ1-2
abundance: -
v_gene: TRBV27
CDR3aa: CASSLLSGANYGYTF
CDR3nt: TGTGCCAGCAGTTTACTTTCGGGGGCTAACTATGGCTACACCTTC

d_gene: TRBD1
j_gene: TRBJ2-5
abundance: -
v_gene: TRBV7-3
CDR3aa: CASSLGQGALETQYF
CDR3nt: TGTGCCAGCAGCTTAGGCCAGGGGGCTTTAGAGACCCAGTACTTC

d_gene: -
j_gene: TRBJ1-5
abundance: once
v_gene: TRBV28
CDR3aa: CASTLAGPQPQHF
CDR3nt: TGTGCCAGCACGCTGGCAGGGCCTCAGCCCCAGCATTTT

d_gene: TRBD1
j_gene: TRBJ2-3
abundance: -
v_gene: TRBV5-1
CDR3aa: CASSLAWTGLADTQYF
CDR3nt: TGCGCCAGCAGCTTGGCCTGGACAGGGCTGGCAGATACGCAGTATTTT

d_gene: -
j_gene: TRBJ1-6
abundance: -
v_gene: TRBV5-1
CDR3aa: CASSPGQNGGSPLHF
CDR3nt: TGCGCCAGCAGCCCCGGACAGAATGGAGGTTCACCCCTCCACTTT

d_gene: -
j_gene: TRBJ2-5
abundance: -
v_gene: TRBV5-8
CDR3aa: CASRAEETQYF
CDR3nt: TGTGCCAGCAGGGCTGAGGAGACCCAGTACTTC

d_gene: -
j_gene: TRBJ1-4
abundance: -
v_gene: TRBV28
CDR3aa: CASRGATNEKLFF
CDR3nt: TGTGCCAGCCGGGGGGCCACTAATGAAAAACTGTTTTTT

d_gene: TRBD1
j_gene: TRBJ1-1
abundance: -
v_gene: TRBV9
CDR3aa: CASSATTGAGGTFF
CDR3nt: TGTGCCAGCAGCGCTACTACAGGGGCCGGGGGGACTTTCTTT

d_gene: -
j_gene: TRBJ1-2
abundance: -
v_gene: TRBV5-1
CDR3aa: CASSLNMYYGYTF
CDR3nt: TGCGCCAGCAGCTTGAATATGTACTATGGCTACACCTTC

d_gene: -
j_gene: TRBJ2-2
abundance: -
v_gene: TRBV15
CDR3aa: CATSRVSSGGANTGELFF
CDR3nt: TGTGCCACCAGCAGAGTGTCGTCGGGTGGTGCGAACACCGGGGAGCTGTTTTTT

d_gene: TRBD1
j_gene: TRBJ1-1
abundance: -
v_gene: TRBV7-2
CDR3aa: CASSLAAGGAGTEAFF
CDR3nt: TGTGCCAGCAGCTTAGCGGCAGGGGGCGCGGGTACTGAAGCTTTCTTT

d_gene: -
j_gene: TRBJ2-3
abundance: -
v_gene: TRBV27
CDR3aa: CASIRETDTQYF
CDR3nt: TGTGCCAGCATCCGAGAGACAGATACGCAGTATTTT

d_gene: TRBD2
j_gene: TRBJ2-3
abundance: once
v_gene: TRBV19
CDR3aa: CASRGREVLTDTQYF
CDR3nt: TGTGCCAGTAGGGGGAGGGAGGTCCTCACAGATACGCAGTATTTT

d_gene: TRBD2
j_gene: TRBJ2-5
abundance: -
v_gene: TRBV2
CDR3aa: CASSELAGGLGGKTQYF
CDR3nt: TGTGCCAGCAGTGAACTAGCGGGAGGGCTAGGGGGAAAGACCCAGTACTTC

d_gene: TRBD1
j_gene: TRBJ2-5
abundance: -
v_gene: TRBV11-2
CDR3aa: CASGQGYQETQYF
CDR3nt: TGTGCCAGCGGACAGGGGTACCAAGAGACCCAGTACTTC

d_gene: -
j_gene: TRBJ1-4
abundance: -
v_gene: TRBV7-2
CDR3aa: CASSLNRANEKLFF
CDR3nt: TGTGCCAGCAGCTTGAACAGGGCTAATGAAAAACTGTTTTTT

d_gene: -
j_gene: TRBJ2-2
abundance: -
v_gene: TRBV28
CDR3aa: CASSPVPGEITGELFF
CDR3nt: TGTGCCAGCAGTCCCGTCCCAGGGGAGATCACCGGGGAGCTGTTTTTT

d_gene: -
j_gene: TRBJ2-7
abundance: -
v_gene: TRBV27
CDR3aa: CASRGGGGKPAYEQYF
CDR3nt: TGTGCCAGCAGAGGGGGAGGGGGGAAACCTGCCTACGAGCAGTACTTC

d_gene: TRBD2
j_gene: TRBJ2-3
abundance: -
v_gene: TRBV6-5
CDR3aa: CASALAGGRGDTQYF
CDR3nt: TGTGCCAGCGCCTTAGCGGGGGGCAGGGGAGATACGCAGTATTTT

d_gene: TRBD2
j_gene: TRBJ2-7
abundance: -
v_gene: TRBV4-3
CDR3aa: CASSHVGTSGIYEQYF
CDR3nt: TGCGCCAGCAGCCACGTCGGGACTAGCGGGATCTACGAGCAGTACTTC

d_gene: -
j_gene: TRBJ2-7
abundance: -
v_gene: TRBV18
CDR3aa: CASSPNRYYEQYF
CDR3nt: TGTGCCAGCTCACCAAACAGGTACTACGAGCAGTACTTC

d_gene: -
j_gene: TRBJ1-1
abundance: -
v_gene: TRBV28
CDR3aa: CASSLFGNRVRTEAFF
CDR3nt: TGTGCCAGCAGTTTATTTGGGAACAGGGTTCGCACTGAAGCTTTCTTT

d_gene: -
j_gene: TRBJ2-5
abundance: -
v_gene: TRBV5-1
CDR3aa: CASSSPTRGPAREQETQYF
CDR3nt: TGCGCCAGCAGCTCACCGACCCGAGGACCGGCACGAGAACAAGAGACCCAGTACTTC

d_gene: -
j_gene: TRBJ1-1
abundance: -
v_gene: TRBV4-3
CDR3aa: CASSQERQRNTEAFF
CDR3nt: TGCGCCAGCAGCCAAGAAAGACAGCGGAACACTGAAGCTTTCTTT

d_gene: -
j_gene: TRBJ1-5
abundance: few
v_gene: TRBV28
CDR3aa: CASSLANQPQHF
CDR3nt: TGTGCCAGCTCGCTGGCGAATCAGCCCCAGCATTTT

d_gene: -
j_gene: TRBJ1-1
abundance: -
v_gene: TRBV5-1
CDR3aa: CASSISRQAEAFF
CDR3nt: TGCGCCAGCAGCATATCTCGACAGGCTGAAGCTTTCTTT

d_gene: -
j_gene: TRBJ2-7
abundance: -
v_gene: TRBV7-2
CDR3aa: CASSLGEPGLIYEQYF
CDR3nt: TGTGCCAGCAGCTTAGGGGAGCCGGGACTGATCTACGAGCAGTACTTC

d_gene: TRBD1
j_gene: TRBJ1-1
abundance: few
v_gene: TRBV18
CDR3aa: CASSSGQGTTEAFF
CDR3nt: TGTGCCAGCTCTTCGGGACAGGGAACGACTGAAGCTTTCTTT

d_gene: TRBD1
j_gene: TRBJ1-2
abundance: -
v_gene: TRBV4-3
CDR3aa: CASSQKIGTGNYGYTF
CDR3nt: TGCGCCAGCAGCCAAAAGATCGGGACAGGAAACTATGGCTACACCTTC

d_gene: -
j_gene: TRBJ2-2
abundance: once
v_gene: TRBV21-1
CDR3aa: CASSKAQAGGELFF
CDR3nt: TGTGCCAGCAGCAAAGCCCAAGCGGGCGGGGAGCTGTTTTTT

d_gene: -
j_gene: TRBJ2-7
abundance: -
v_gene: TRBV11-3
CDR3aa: CASSPRRSGYEQYF
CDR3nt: TGTGCCAGCAGCCCAAGGCGGTCCGGGTACGAGCAGTACTTC

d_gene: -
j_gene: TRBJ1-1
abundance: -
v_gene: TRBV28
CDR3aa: CASSPGGQAEAFF
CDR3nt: TGTGCCAGCAGTCCCGGGGGGCAGGCCGAAGCTTTCTTT

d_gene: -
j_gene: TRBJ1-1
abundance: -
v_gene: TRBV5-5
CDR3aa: CASSLGGGPEAFF
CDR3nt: TGTGCCAGCAGCTTGGGAGGCGGGCCCGAAGCTTTCTTT

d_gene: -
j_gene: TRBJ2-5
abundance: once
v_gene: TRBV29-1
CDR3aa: CSFWGDQETQYF
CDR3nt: TGCAGCTTCTGGGGGGACCAAGAGACCCAGTACTTC